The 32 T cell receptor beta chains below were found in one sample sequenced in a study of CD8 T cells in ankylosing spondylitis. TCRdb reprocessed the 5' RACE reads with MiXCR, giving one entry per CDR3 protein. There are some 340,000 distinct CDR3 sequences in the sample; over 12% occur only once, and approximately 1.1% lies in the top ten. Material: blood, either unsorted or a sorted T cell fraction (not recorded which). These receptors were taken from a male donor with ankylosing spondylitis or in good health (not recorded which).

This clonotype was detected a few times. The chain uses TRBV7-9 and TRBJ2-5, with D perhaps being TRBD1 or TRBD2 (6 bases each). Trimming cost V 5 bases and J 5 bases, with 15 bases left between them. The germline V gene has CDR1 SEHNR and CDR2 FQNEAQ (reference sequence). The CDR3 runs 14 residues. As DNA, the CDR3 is TGTGCCAGCAGCCGGAGTGGGGGGCTGGAGACCCAGTACTTC. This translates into CASSRSGGLETQYF.

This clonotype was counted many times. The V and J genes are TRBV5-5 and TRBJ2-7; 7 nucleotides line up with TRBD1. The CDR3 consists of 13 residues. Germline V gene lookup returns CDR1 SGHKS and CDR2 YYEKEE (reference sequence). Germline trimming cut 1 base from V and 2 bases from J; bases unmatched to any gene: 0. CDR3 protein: CASSLQGAYEQYF. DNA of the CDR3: TGTGCCAGCAGCTTGCAGGGGGCCTACGAGCAGTACTTC.

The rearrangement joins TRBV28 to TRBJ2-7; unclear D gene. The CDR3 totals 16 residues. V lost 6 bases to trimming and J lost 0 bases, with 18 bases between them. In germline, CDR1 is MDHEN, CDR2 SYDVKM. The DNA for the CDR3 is TGTGCCAGCAGCTTCGTCCTGAGCTTGAGCTCCTACGAGCAGTACTTC. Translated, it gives CASSFVLSLSSYEQYF.

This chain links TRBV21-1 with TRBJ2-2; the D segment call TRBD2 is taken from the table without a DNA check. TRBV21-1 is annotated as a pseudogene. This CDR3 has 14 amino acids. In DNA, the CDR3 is TGTGCCAGCACTAAGGGACTCAACACCGGGGAGCTGTTTTTT. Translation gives CASTKGLNTGELFF.

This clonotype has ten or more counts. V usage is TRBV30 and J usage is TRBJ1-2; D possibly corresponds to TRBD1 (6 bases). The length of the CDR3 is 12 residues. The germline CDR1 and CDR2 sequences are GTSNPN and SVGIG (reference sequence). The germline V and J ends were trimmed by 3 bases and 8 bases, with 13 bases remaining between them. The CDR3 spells CAWSKTGSGYTF. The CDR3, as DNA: TGTGCCTGGAGCAAGACAGGATCGGGCTACACCTTC.

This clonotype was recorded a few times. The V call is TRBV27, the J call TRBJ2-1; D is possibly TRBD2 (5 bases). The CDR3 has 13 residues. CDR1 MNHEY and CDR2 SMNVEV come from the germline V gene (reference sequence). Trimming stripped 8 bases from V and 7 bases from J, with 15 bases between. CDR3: CASRPGPGNEQFF. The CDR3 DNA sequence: TGTGCCAGCCGCCCCGGTCCGGGGAATGAGCAGTTCTTC.

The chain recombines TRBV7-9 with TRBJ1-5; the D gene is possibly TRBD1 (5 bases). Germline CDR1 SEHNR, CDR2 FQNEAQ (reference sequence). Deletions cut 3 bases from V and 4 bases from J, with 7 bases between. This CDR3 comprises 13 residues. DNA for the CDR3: TGTGCCAGCAGCTTCGGGGCTAATCAGCCCCAGCATTTT. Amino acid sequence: CASSFGANQPQHF.

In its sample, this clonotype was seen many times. The CDR3 region is CASSLGSSNTEAFF. The CDR3 DNA sequence: TGTGCCAGCAGCCTCGGGAGTTCGAACACTGAAGCTTTCTTT. The chain links TRBV6-1 to TRBJ1-1; D unresolved. Germline lookup yields CDR1 MNHNS and CDR2 SASEGT. V lost 6 bases to trimming and J lost 1 base, with 12 bases between them. The CDR3 covers 14 residues.

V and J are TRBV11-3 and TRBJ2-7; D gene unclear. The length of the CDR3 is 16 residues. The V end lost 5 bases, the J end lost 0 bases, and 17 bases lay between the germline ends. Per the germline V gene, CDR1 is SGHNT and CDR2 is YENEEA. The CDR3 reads CASSLGSKQYSYEQYF. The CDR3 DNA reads TGTGCCAGCAGCCTCGGGTCCAAGCAGTACTCCTACGAGCAGTACTTC.

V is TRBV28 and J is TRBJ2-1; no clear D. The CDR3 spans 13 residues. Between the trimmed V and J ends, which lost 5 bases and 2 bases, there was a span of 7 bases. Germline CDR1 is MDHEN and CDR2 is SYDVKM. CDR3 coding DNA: TGTGCCAGCAGTCCTCCCCCCTACAATGAGCAGTTCTTC. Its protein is CASSPPPYNEQFF.

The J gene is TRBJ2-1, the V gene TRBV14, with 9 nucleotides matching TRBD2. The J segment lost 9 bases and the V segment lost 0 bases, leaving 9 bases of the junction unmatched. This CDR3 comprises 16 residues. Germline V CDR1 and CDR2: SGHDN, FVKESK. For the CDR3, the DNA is TGTGCCAGCAGCCAAGATAGCGGGAGCCCCGGGGGTGAGCAGTTCTTC. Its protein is CASSQDSGSPGGEQFF.

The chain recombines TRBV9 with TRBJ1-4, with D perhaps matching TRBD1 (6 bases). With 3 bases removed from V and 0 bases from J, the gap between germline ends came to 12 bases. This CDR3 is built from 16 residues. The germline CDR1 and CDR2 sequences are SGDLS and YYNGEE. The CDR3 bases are TGTGCCAGCAGCGCTCAGGGGATGACAACTAATGAAAAACTGTTTTTT. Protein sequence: CASSAQGMTTNEKLFF.

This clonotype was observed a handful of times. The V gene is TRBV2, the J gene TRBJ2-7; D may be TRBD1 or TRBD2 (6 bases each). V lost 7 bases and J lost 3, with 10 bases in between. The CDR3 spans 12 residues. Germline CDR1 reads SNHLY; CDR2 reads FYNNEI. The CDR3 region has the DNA TGTGCCAGCACCGGGGGCCACTACGAGCAGTACTTC. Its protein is CASTGGHYEQYF.

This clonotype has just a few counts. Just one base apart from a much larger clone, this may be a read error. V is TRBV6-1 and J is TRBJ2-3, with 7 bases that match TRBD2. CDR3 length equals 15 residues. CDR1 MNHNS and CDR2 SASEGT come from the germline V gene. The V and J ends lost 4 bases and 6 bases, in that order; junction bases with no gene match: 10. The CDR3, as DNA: TGTGCCAGCAGTGCCACGGCTAGCGGTGTGGATACGCAGTATTTT. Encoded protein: CASSATASGVDTQYF.

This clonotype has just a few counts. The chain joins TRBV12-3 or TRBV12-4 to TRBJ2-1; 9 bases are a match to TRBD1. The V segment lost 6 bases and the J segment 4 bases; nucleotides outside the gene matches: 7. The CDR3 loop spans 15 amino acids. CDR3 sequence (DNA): TGTGCCAGCAGCCGTCCGGGACAGGGATACAATGAGCAGTTCTTC. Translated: CASSRPGQGYNEQFF.

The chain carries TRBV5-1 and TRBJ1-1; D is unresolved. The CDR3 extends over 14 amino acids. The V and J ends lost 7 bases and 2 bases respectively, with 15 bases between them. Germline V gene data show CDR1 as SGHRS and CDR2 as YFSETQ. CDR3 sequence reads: CASRGSPDNTEAFF. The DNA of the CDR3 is TGCGCCAGCCGGGGATCACCCGACAACACTGAAGCTTTCTTT.

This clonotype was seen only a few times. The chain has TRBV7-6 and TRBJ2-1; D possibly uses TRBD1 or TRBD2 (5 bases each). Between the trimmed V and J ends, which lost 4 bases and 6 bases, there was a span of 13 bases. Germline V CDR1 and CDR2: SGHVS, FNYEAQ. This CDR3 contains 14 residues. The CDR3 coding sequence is TGTGCCAGCAGCTCCCGGGACCGACTCAATGAGCAGTTCTTC. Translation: CASSSRDRLNEQFF.

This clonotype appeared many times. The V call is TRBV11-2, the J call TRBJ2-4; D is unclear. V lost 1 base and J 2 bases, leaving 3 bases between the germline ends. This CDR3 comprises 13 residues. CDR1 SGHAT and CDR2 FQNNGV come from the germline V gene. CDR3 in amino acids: CASSLVSKNIQYF. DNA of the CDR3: TGTGCCAGCAGCTTAGTTTCCAAAAACATTCAGTACTTC.

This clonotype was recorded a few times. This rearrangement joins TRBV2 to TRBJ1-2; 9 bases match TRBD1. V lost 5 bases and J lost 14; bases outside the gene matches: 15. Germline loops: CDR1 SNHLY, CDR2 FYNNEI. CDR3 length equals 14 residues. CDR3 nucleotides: TGTGCCAGCAGTCGACAGGGGGAATCGGCTGCCACAACCTTC. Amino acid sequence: CASSRQGESAATTF.

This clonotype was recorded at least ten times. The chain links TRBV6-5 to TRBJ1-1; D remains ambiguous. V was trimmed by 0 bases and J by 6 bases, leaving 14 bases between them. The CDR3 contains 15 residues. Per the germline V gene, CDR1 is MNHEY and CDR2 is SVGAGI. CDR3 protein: CASSYSWRVGAEAFF. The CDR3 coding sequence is TGTGCCAGCAGTTACTCATGGAGGGTAGGCGCTGAAGCTTTCTTT.

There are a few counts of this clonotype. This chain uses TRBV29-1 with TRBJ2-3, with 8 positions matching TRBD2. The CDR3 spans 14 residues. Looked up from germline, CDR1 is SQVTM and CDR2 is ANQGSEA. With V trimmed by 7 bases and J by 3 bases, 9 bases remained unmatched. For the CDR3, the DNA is TGCAGCGGGAGGCCGGGAGGGCCAACAGATACGCAGTATTTT. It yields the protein CSGRPGGPTDTQYF.

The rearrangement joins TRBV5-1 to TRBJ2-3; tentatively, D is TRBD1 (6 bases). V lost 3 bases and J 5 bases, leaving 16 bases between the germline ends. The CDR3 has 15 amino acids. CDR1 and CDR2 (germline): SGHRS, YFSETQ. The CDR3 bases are TGCGCCAGCAGCTCGCGTCAGGGGTCTGGAGATACGCAGTATTTT. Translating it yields CASSSRQGSGDTQYF.

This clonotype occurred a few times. CDR3 nucleotide sequence: TGTGCCAGCAGCGTAGATGGGACGGTAGCTTCACCCCTCCACTTT. Translation: CASSVDGTVASPLHF. This sequence joins TRBV9 and TRBJ1-6; D may be TRBD1 (5 bases). Germline values: CDR1 SGDLS, CDR2 YYNGEE. Deletions cut 0 bases from V and 9 bases from J, with 13 bases between. This CDR3 comprises 15 residues.

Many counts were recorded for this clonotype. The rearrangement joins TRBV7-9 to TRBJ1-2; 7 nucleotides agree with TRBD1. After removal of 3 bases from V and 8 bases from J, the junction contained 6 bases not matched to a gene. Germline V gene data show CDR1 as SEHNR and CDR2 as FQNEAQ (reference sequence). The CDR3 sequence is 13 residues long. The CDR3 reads CASSLTNRGGYTF. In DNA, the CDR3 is TGTGCCAGCAGCTTGACTAACAGGGGCGGCTACACCTTC.

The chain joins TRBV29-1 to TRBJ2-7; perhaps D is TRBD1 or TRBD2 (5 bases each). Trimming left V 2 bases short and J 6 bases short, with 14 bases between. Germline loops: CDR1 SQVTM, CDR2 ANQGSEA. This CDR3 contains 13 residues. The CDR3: CSVELAGTREQYF. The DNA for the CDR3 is TGCAGCGTTGAATTAGCAGGGACCCGCGAGCAGTACTTC.

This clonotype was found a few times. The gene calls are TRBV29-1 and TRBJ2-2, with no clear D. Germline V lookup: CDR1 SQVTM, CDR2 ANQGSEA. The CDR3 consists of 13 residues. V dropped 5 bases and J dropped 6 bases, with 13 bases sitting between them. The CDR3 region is CSVRQAGAGELFF. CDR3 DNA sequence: TGCAGCGTTCGCCAGGCTGGGGCCGGGGAGCTGTTTTTT.

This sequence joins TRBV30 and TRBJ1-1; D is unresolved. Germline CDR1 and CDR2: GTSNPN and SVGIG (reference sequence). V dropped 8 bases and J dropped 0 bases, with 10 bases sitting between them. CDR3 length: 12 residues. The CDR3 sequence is CARVTLNTEAFF. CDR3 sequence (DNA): TGTGCCAGGGTGACGTTGAACACTGAAGCTTTCTTT.

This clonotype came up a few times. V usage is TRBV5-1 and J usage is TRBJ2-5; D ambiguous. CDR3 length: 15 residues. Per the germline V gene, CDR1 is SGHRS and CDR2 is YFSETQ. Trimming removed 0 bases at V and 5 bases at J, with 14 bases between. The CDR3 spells CASSLGSSGRETQYF. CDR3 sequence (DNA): TGCGCCAGCAGCTTGGGGTCATCTGGTCGGGAGACCCAGTACTTC. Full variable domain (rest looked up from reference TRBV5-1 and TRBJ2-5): KAGVTQTPRYLIKTRGQQVTLSCSPISGHRSVSWYQQTPGQGLQFLFEYFSETQRNKGNFPGRFSGRQFSNSRSEMNVSTLELGDSALYLCASSLGSSGRETQYFGPGTRLLVL.

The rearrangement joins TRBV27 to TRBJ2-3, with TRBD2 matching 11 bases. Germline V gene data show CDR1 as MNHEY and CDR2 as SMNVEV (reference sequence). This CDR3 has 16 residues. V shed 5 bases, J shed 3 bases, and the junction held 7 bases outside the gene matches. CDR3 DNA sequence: TGTGCCAGCAGTGCTAGCGGGAGGCCCGGGACAGATACGCAGTATTTT. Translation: CASSASGRPGTDTQYF.

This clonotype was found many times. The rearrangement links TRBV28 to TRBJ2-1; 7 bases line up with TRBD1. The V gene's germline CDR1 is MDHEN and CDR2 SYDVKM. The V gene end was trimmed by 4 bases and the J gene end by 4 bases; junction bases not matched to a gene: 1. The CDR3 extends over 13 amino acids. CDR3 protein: CASSWGQYNEQFF. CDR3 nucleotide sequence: TGTGCCAGCAGTTGGGGACAGTACAATGAGCAGTTCTTC.

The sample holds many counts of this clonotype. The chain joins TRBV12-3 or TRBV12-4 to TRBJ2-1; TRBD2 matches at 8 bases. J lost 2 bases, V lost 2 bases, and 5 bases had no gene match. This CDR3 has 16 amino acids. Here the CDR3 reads CASSLMTGGPYNEQFF. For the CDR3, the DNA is TGTGCCAGCAGTTTAATGACGGGGGGGCCCTACAATGAGCAGTTCTTC.

CDR3 loop: CASSSFGGADTGELFF. DNA of the CDR3: TGTGCCAGCAGCTCCTTTGGGGGCGCGGACACCGGGGAGCTGTTTTTT. The chain uses TRBV7-6 and TRBJ2-2, with D tentatively TRBD1 (6 bases). Deletions cut 4 bases from V and 3 bases from J, with 15 bases between. Per germline, CDR1 SGHVS and CDR2 FNYEAQ. The CDR3 length is 16 residues.